These T cell receptor beta chains were read from a single sample in a study of blood T cell repertoires in COVID-19. The table came from immunoSEQ multiplex PCR; TCRdb's copy has only in-frame clones and leaves some out. The repertoire holds about 180,000 clones, with about 86% as singletons. Sequencing was performed on peripheral blood. These receptors all come from a woman in her seventies with COVID-19, enrolled during active disease. Each CDR3 is given with its conserved first and last residue. The order of the fields is clone size, J gene, D gene, V gene, CDR3 length, CDR3 DNA, CDR3 protein. A D gene is named only where the DNA matches it firmly. Clone size is shown for a subset of rows, as once, few, many or a class of expanded clone.

. | TRBJ1-1 | . | TRBV27 | 14 | TGTGCCAGCAGTCCGTGCCTCAGGGGAACTGAAGCTTTCTTT | CASSPCLRGTEAFF
. | TRBJ2-4 | TRBD2 | TRBV2 | 14 | TGTGCCAGCAGTATGACTAGCGGGAGTAACATTCAGTACTTC | CASSMTSGSNIQYF
. | TRBJ1-2 | TRBD1 | TRBV10-3 | 15 | TGTGCCATCAGTGAAGGGACAGGGTTTAACTATGGCTACACCTTC | CAISEGTGFNYGYTF
. | TRBJ1-3 | . | TRBV5-4 | 17 | TGTGCCAGCAGCCCCTCGGGAGGGGAGAGCTCTGGAAACACCATATATTTT | CASSPSGGESSGNTIYF
once | TRBJ2-7 | . | TRBV28 | 12 | TGTGCCAGCAGTTGGAGGGGGCGCGAGCAGTACTTC | CASSWRGREQYF
once | TRBJ2-1 | . | TRBV5-8 | 15 | TGTGCCAGCACCCCGCGGTTAGGGGGGGGCAATGAGCAGTTCTTC | CASTPRLGGGNEQFF
once | TRBJ2-1 | TRBD2 | TRBV27 | 14 | TGTGCCAGCAGTTTCGGGACTAGCGGGAGGGAGCAGTTCTTC | CASSFGTSGREQFF
. | TRBJ1-5 | . | TRBV27 | 14 | TGTGCCAGCAGTTTAGCACTCAGCAATCAGCCCCAGCATTTT | CASSLALSNQPQHF
. | TRBJ2-1 | TRBD2 | TRBV6-5 | 16 | TGTGCCAGCAGTTACCTTAGCGGGACTCCCCACAATGAGCAGTTCTTC | CASSYLSGTPHNEQFF
. | TRBJ2-3 | TRBD2 | TRBV7-3 | 15 | TGTGCCAGCAGCTTAGGGCCTGGCGGGGGGGATACGCAGTATTTT | CASSLGPGGGDTQYF
. | TRBJ1-2 | . | TRBV10-2 | 13 | TGCGCCAGCAGACCCCGGGGAAACTATGGCTACACCTTC | CASRPRGNYGYTF
. | TRBJ2-2 | TRBD2 | TRBV11-3 | 17 | TGTGCCAGCAGCTTAGGGACTAGCGGGAGTAGCACCGGGGAGCTGTTTTTT | CASSLGTSGSSTGELFF
. | TRBJ2-3 | TRBD1 | TRBV10-3 | 15 | TGTGCCATCAAACCGAACAGGGGGAACACAGATACGCAGTATTTT | CAIKPNRGNTDTQYF
. | TRBJ2-2 | TRBD2 | TRBV20-1 | 15 | TGCAGTGCTAGTCTAGCGGGAGGTGGGACCGGGGAGCTGTTTTTT | CSASLAGGGTGELFF
once | TRBJ2-7 | . | TRBV28 | 11 | . | CASSTSDRQYF
. | TRBJ2-7 | . | TRBV5-1 | 16 | TGCGCCAGCAGCTTGGACCTTAGCGGCAAGGAAGACGAGCAGTACTTC | CASSLDLSGKEDEQYF
once | TRBJ2-7 | TRBD1 | TRBV11-2 | 14 | TGTGCCAGCAGCTTAGGGACAGGGAACTACGAGCAGTACTTC | CASSLGTGNYEQYF
. | TRBJ1-3 | . | TRBV6-5 | 14 | TGTGCCAGCATTAAGATTGGAGTCCAGGGATCCATATATTTT | CASIKIGVQGSIYF
. | TRBJ1-2 | TRBD1 | TRBV7-9 | 12 | TGTGCCAGCAGCCCGGGACAGTGGGGCTACACCTTC | CASSPGQWGYTF
. | TRBJ1-4 | . | TRBV6-5 | 14 | TGTGCCAGCAGCCCCCGGACGGGCTTGGGGGGACTGTTTTTT | CASSPRTGLGGLFF
once | TRBJ1-2 | TRBD1 | TRBV28 | 13 | TGTGCCAGCAGTTTAACGGGACAGGGCATAGAAGGCTTC | CASSLTGQGIEGF
. | TRBJ2-1 | TRBD2 | TRBV28 | 15 | TGTGCCAGCAGCGGACTAGCGGGAGTTCTGGATGAGCAGTTCTTC | CASSGLAGVLDEQFF
. | TRBJ1-1 | TRBD1 | TRBV5-6 | 14 | TGTGCCAGCAGCAGACCGGGACAGGCATGGGAAGCTTTCTTT | CASSRPGQAWEAFF
. | TRBJ1-5 | TRBD1 | TRBV19 | 16 | TGTGCCAGTAGTATCAAACAGGGGGCGAGCAATCAGCCCCAGCATTTT | CASSIKQGASNQPQHF
. | TRBJ2-7 | TRBD1 | TRBV5-1 | 15 | TGCGCCAGCAGCTTGGGACAGGGGATCTCCTACGAGCAGTACTTC | CASSLGQGISYEQYF
once | TRBJ1-5 | TRBD1 | TRBV28 | 17 | TGTGCCAGCAGAGCGGGACAGGGGGAGTATGGCAATCAGCCCCAGCATTTT | CASRAGQGEYGNQPQHF
. | TRBJ1-1 | . | TRBV6-5 | 13 | TGTGCCAGTCCCAGGGATATGAACACTGAAGCTTTCTTT | CASPRDMNTEAFF